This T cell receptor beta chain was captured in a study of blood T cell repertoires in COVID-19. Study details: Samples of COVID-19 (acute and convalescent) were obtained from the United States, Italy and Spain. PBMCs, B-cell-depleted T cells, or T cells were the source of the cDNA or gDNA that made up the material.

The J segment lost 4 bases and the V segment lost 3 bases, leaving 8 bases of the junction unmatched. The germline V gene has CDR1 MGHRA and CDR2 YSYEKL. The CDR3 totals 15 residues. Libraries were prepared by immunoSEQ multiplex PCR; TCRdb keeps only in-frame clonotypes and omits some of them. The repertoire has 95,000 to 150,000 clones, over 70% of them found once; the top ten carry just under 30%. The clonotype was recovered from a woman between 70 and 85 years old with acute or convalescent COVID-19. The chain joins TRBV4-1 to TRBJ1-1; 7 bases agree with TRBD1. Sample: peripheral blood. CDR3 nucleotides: TGCGCCAGCAGCCATACAGGGGATTGGGGCACTGAAGCTTTCTTT. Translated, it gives CASSHTGDWGTEAFF.